Following are 9 T cell receptor beta chains from one sample sequenced in a study of blood T cell repertoires in COVID-19. Using immunoSEQ multiplex PCR, the repertoire was profiled, and TCRdb retains in-frame clones only, with some absent. The sample lists about 87,000 clones, approximately 83% seen once, with roughly 2.2% in the top ten. The sequencing input was peripheral blood. The receptors come from a woman aged 70-85 years with acute or convalescent COVID-19.

This clone appeared once. The chain couples TRBV19 to TRBJ1-4, with D perhaps TRBD1 (6 bases). This CDR3 is built from 14 residues. The V end was cut by 5 bases, the J end by 0 bases, with 7 bases between. The germline V gene has CDR1 LNHDA and CDR2 SQIVND (reference sequence). The CDR3, as DNA: TGTGCCAGTAGTGGACAGTCAACTAATGAAAAACTGTTTTTT. Protein product: CASSGQSTNEKLFF.

This sequence joins TRBV30 and TRBJ1-4, with 7 nucleotides matching TRBD1. CDR1 GTSNPN and CDR2 SVGIG come from the germline V gene (reference sequence). J gave up 0 bases and V 0 bases, and 1 base lay outside the gene matches. This CDR3 is built from 15 residues. In DNA form, the CDR3 reads TGTGCCTGGAGTGTAGGGGGCCCAACTAATGAAAAACTGTTTTTT. This encodes CAWSVGGPTNEKLFF.

There are a few counts of this clone. This chain uses TRBV10-2 with TRBJ2-3, with TRBD1 as a possible D gene (5 bases). Germline assignment: CDR1 WSHSY and CDR2 SAAADI. V lost 6 bases to trimming and J lost 2 bases, with 12 bases between them. The CDR3 is made up of 14 amino acids. The DNA for the CDR3 is TGCGCCAGCAGGTTGACAGTTTCCACAGATACGCAGTATTTT. Translating it yields CASRLTVSTDTQYF.

This sequence joins TRBV27 and TRBJ1-2; a weak D match, TRBD1 (6 bases). Germline CDR1 reads MNHEY; CDR2 reads SMNVEV (reference sequence). Trimming removed 5 bases at V and 0 bases at J, with 19 bases between. This CDR3 region has 17 residues. CDR3 DNA sequence: TGTGCCAGCAGTCCGATCGACGCCGGACAGTCTAACTATGGCTACACCTTC. Protein product: CASSPIDAGQSNYGYTF.

V is TRBV7-9 and J is TRBJ2-3; no firm D call. The CDR3 spans 13 residues. Trimming removed 5 bases at V and 5 bases at J, with 11 bases between. CDR1 and CDR2 from the germline V gene are SEHNR and FQNEAQ (reference sequence). CDR3 region: CASSLIEVDTQYF. In DNA, the CDR3 is TGTGCCAGCAGCCTTATTGAGGTAGATACGCAGTATTTT.

This clone was seen more than once but under ten times. This rearrangement joins TRBV30 to TRBJ1-1; D is possibly TRBD1 (5 bases). The germline V gene encodes CDR1 GTSNPN and CDR2 SVGIG (reference sequence). The ends were cut back, 5 bases at V and 10 bases at J, with 14 bases in the middle. The CDR3 is 11 residues long. The CDR3 DNA is TGTGCCTGGGAGCTGACAGTTGGAGCTTTCTTT. The encoded protein is CAWELTVGAFF.

The rearrangement joins TRBV30 to TRBJ1-4; D is possibly TRBD1 (5 bases). CDR1 is GTSNPN, CDR2 SVGIG, per germline (reference sequence). V lost 3 bases to trimming and J lost 10 bases, with 12 bases between them. The CDR3 length is 12 residues. The CDR3 loop reads CAWSPGGGKLFF. The CDR3 bases are TGTGCCTGGAGCCCCGGGGGAGGAAAACTGTTTTTT. Full variable domain (remainder filled in from reference TRBV30 and TRBJ1-4): SQTIHQWPATLVQPVGSPLSLECTVEGTSNPNLYWYRQAAGRGLQLLFYSVGIGQISSEVPQNLSASRPQDRQFILSSKKLLLSDSGFYLCAWSPGGGKLFFGSGTQLSVL.

The rearrangement joins TRBV6-1 to TRBJ2-1, with 14 bases aligning to TRBD2. V lost 3 bases, J lost 9 bases, and 4 bases stayed unmatched. The CDR3 is 15 residues long. The germline V gene has CDR1 MNHNS and CDR2 SASEGT. The CDR3: CASSDQGLAGVEQFF. CDR3 nucleotides: TGTGCCAGCAGTGACCAGGGACTAGCGGGGGTTGAGCAGTTCTTC.

V is TRBV5-1 and J is TRBJ1-1; D call uncertain. The CDR3 is 15 amino acids. Germline V CDR1 and CDR2: SGHRS, YFSETQ. Trimming removed 0 bases from V and 6 bases from J, with 15 bases in between. The CDR3 spells CASSLDGRREAEAFF. CDR3 bases: TGCGCCAGCAGCTTGGACGGGAGGAGGGAGGCTGAAGCTTTCTTT.